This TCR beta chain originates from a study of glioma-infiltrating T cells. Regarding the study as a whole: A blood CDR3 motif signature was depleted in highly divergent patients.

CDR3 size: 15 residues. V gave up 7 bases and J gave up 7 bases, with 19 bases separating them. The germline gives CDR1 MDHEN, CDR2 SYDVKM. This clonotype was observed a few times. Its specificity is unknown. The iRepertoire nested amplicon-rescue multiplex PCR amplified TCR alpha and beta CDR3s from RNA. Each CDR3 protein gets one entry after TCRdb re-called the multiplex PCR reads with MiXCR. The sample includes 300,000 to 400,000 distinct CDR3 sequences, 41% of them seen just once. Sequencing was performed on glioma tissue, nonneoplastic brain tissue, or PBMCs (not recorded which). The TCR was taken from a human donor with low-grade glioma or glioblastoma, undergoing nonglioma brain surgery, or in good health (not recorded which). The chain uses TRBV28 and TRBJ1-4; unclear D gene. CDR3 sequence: CASTLLSGFGEKLFF. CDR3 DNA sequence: TGTGCCAGCACCCTCCTGTCGGGTTTCGGTGAAAAACTGTTTTTT. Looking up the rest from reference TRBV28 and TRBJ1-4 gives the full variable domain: DVKVTQSSRYLVKRTGEKVFLECVQDMDHENMFWYRQDPGLGLRLIYFSYDVKMKEKGDIPEGYSVSREKKERFSLILESASTNQTSMYLCASTLLSGFGEKLFFGSGTQLSVL.